Listed below are T cell receptor beta chains from one sample, sequenced in a study of Ad26.COV2.S vaccination and SARS-CoV-2 variants. Assay used: immunoSEQ multiplex PCR; TCRdb lists only in-frame clones, some missing. The table includes a few hundred thousand clones, 70% to 90% detected once. The specimen was peripheral blood, collected in a trial of Ad26.COV2.S vaccine versus placebo. These receptors were collected from a person aged 18-60 years who received the Ad26.COV2.S COVID-19 vaccine or a placebo. Both conserved end residues are part of each CDR3. A D gene is named only where the DNA matches it firmly. Not all rows give a size; the values are once, few, many and, for expanded clones, a class.

clone_size: -
v_call: TRBV5-1
d_call: TRBD2
j_call: TRBJ2-1
cdr3_aa: CASSSTSGLDEQFF
cdr3_nt: TGCGCCAGCAGCTCGACTAGCGGCCTCGATGAGCAGTTCTTC

clone_size: -
v_call: TRBV15
d_call: -
j_call: TRBJ2-3
cdr3_aa: CATSRVTDTQYF
cdr3_nt: TGTGCCACCAGCAGAGTAACAGATACGCAGTATTTT

clone_size: -
v_call: TRBV14
d_call: -
j_call: TRBJ2-2
cdr3_aa: CASSHRLAVNTGELFF
cdr3_nt: TGTGCCAGCAGCCATCGATTAGCAGTGAACACCGGGGAGCTGTTTTTT

clone_size: -
v_call: TRBV27
d_call: -
j_call: TRBJ2-7
cdr3_aa: CASKREPSSYEQYF
cdr3_nt: TGTGCCAGTAAACGGGAGCCCAGCTCCTACGAGCAGTACTTC

clone_size: -
v_call: TRBV5-1
d_call: -
j_call: TRBJ2-7
cdr3_aa: CASSQQGHEQYF
cdr3_nt: TGCGCCAGCAGCCAACAGGGTCACGAGCAGTACTTC

clone_size: -
v_call: TRBV5-5
d_call: -
j_call: TRBJ1-4
cdr3_aa: CASSLPGDEKLFF
cdr3_nt: TGTGCCAGCAGCTTACCGGGAGATGAAAAACTGTTTTTT

clone_size: -
v_call: TRBV30
d_call: -
j_call: TRBJ1-1
cdr3_aa: CAWSALGRPNTEAFF
cdr3_nt: TGTGCCTGGAGTGCCCTGGGCAGACCGAACACTGAAGCTTTCTTT

clone_size: -
v_call: TRBV25-1
d_call: -
j_call: TRBJ2-1
cdr3_aa: CASSEYGGLPYNEQFF
cdr3_nt: TGTGCCAGCAGTGAATACGGGGGGCTACCCTACAATGAGCAGTTCTTC

clone_size: -
v_call: TRBV6-2/TRBV6-3
d_call: -
j_call: TRBJ1-5
cdr3_aa: CASSYAPRGGTYQPQHF
cdr3_nt: TGTGCCAGCAGTTACGCCCCAAGGGGGGGAACTTATCAGCCCCAGCATTTT

clone_size: -
v_call: TRBV30
d_call: TRBD2
j_call: TRBJ2-1
cdr3_aa: CAWSARGRAYNEQFF
cdr3_nt: TGTGCCTGGAGTGCCCGCGGGAGGGCGTACAATGAGCAGTTCTTC

clone_size: -
v_call: TRBV20-1
d_call: TRBD2
j_call: TRBJ2-2
cdr3_aa: CSASSGANTGELFF
cdr3_nt: TGCAGTGCTAGTAGCGGGGCGAACACCGGGGAGCTGTTTTTT

clone_size: -
v_call: TRBV5-1
d_call: TRBD2
j_call: TRBJ2-1
cdr3_aa: CASSSGTSGGNEQFF
cdr3_nt: TGCGCCAGCAGCTCCGGGACTAGCGGGGGCAATGAGCAGTTCTTC

clone_size: once
v_call: TRBV7-3
d_call: TRBD1
j_call: TRBJ2-5
cdr3_aa: CASSRTGIETQYF
cdr3_nt: TGTGCCAGCAGCCGGACAGGGATAGAGACCCAGTACTTC

clone_size: -
v_call: TRBV29-1
d_call: TRBD2
j_call: TRBJ2-7
cdr3_aa: CSVTSVYSYEQYF
cdr3_nt: TGCAGCGTTACTAGCGTATACTCCTACGAGCAGTACTTC

clone_size: -
v_call: TRBV28
d_call: -
j_call: TRBJ1-3
cdr3_aa: CASRPPGISGNTIYF
cdr3_nt: TGTGCCAGCAGACCCCCGGGAATCTCTGGAAACACCATATATTTT

clone_size: few
v_call: TRBV5-6
d_call: -
j_call: TRBJ1-4
cdr3_aa: CASSLEASNEKLFF
cdr3_nt: TGTGCCAGCAGCTTGGAAGCCAGTAATGAAAAACTGTTTTTT

clone_size: -
v_call: TRBV28
d_call: TRBD2
j_call: TRBJ2-1
cdr3_aa: CASSRTSGFYNEQFF
cdr3_nt: TGTGCCAGCAGTCGTACTAGCGGATTTTACAATGAGCAGTTCTTC

clone_size: once
v_call: TRBV27
d_call: TRBD1
j_call: TRBJ2-7
cdr3_aa: CASSLAGTAAYEQYF
cdr3_nt: TGTGCCAGCAGTTTAGCCGGGACAGCCGCCTACGAGCAGTACTTC

clone_size: -
v_call: TRBV29-1
d_call: TRBD1
j_call: TRBJ1-4
cdr3_aa: CSVWGQGGRLFF
cdr3_nt: TGCAGCGTTTGGGGACAGGGAGGGAGACTGTTTTTT

clone_size: -
v_call: TRBV4-3
d_call: -
j_call: TRBJ1-3
cdr3_aa: CASSQDSRGGRAIYF
cdr3_nt: TGCGCCAGCAGCCAAGATTCCAGGGGAGGAAGGGCCATATATTTT

clone_size: -
v_call: TRBV5-4
d_call: -
j_call: TRBJ2-2
cdr3_aa: CASSLPARDTGELFF
cdr3_nt: TGTGCCAGCAGCTTGCCAGCTAGGGACACCGGGGAGCTGTTTTTT

clone_size: -
v_call: TRBV6-4
d_call: -
j_call: TRBJ1-4
cdr3_aa: CASSATSPGIDEKLFF
cdr3_nt: TGTGCCAGCAGTGCAACCTCTCCGGGGATAGATGAAAAACTGTTTTTT

clone_size: once
v_call: TRBV30
d_call: -
j_call: TRBJ2-1
cdr3_aa: CAWSEGRGGYNEQFF
cdr3_nt: TGTGCCTGGAGTGAGGGCAGGGGGGGCTACAATGAGCAGTTCTTC

clone_size: -
v_call: TRBV5-1
d_call: TRBD1
j_call: TRBJ1-2
cdr3_aa: CASSGGQGVEDGYTF
cdr3_nt: TGCGCCAGCAGCGGGGGACAGGGAGTAGAGGATGGCTACACCTTC

clone_size: -
v_call: TRBV29-1
d_call: TRBD1
j_call: TRBJ1-5
cdr3_aa: CSVVQGAGNQPQHF
cdr3_nt: TGCAGCGTGGTACAGGGGGCTGGGAATCAGCCCCAGCATTTT

clone_size: once
v_call: TRBV19
d_call: -
j_call: TRBJ2-5
cdr3_aa: CASSISWGSWGIQETQYF
cdr3_nt: TGTGCCAGTAGTATCTCTTGGGGGTCTTGGGGGATCCAAGAGACCCAGTACTTC

clone_size: -
v_call: TRBV5-1
d_call: TRBD1
j_call: TRBJ2-7
cdr3_aa: CASSKDRGSDEQYF
cdr3_nt: TGCGCCAGCAGCAAGGACAGGGGAAGCGACGAGCAGTACTTC

clone_size: -
v_call: TRBV28
d_call: -
j_call: TRBJ2-1
cdr3_aa: CASTPRGEGPYNEQFF
cdr3_nt: TGTGCCAGCACCCCTCGGGGCGAGGGTCCCTACAATGAGCAGTTCTTC

clone_size: -
v_call: TRBV5-4
d_call: TRBD2
j_call: TRBJ2-1
cdr3_aa: CASSHGLAGDVEQFF
cdr3_nt: TGTGCCAGCAGCCACGGACTAGCGGGAGACGTCGAGCAGTTCTTC

clone_size: -
v_call: TRBV27
d_call: TRBD1
j_call: TRBJ1-6
cdr3_aa: CASSIPGTGNSPLHF
cdr3_nt: TGTGCCAGCAGTATCCCCGGGACAGGTAATTCACCCCTCCACTTT

clone_size: -
v_call: TRBV3-1/TRBV3-2
d_call: TRBD1
j_call: TRBJ2-1
cdr3_aa: CASSQDGQGVGEQFF
cdr3_nt: TGTGCCAGCAGCCAAGACGGGCAGGGGGTGGGTGAGCAGTTCTTC

clone_size: -
v_call: TRBV19
d_call: -
j_call: TRBJ2-7
cdr3_aa: CASSIEGGFNEQYF
cdr3_nt: TGTGCCAGTAGTATAGAAGGGGGGTTCAACGAGCAGTACTTC

clone_size: -
v_call: TRBV27
d_call: -
j_call: TRBJ1-1
cdr3_aa: CASGTGARTEAFF
cdr3_nt: TGTGCCAGCGGTACGGGCGCTAGAACTGAAGCTTTCTTT

clone_size: -
v_call: TRBV6-1
d_call: -
j_call: TRBJ1-2
cdr3_aa: CASSERPGLSYGYTF
cdr3_nt: TGTGCCAGCAGTGAACGCCCGGGACTGAGCTATGGCTACACCTTC

clone_size: -
v_call: TRBV27
d_call: -
j_call: TRBJ2-3
cdr3_aa: CASSRSGRVSTDTQYF
cdr3_nt: TGTGCCAGCAGCCGTTCCGGGCGGGTGTCCACAGATACGCAGTATTTT

clone_size: -
v_call: TRBV6-2/TRBV6-3
d_call: -
j_call: TRBJ1-2
cdr3_aa: CASSYSRGENGYTF
cdr3_nt: TGTGCCAGCAGTTACTCGAGGGGCGAAAATGGCTACACCTTC

clone_size: -
v_call: TRBV5-6
d_call: TRBD2
j_call: TRBJ2-2
cdr3_aa: CASSLSGSGTGELFF
cdr3_nt: TGTGCCAGCAGCCTTAGCGGGAGCGGAACCGGGGAGCTGTTTTTT

clone_size: -
v_call: TRBV15
d_call: -
j_call: TRBJ1-4
cdr3_aa: CATSRDGTIDEKLFF
cdr3_nt: TGTGCCACCAGCAGAGATGGGACAATCGATGAAAAACTGTTTTTT

clone_size: -
v_call: TRBV9
d_call: -
j_call: TRBJ2-3
cdr3_aa: CASSVPQYVYTQYF
cdr3_nt: TGTGCCAGCAGCGTACCACAGTACGTATATACGCAGTATTTT

clone_size: few
v_call: TRBV27
d_call: TRBD2
j_call: TRBJ2-2
cdr3_aa: CASSPGTSGRVEELFF
cdr3_nt: TGTGCCAGCAGTCCCGGGACTAGCGGGAGGGTGGAGGAGCTGTTTTTT

clone_size: -
v_call: TRBV12-3/TRBV12-4
d_call: -
j_call: TRBJ2-7
cdr3_aa: CASSLANSYEQYF
cdr3_nt: TGTGCCAGCAGTTTAGCGAATTCCTACGAGCAGTACTTC

clone_size: -
v_call: TRBV18
d_call: TRBD1
j_call: TRBJ1-6
cdr3_aa: CASSPTGYNSPLHF
cdr3_nt: TGTGCCAGCTCGCCGACAGGGTATAATTCACCCCTCCACTTT